This T cell receptor (beta chain) was identified in a study of glioma-infiltrating T cells (dated by TCRdb to 2015 to 2016). Context from the whole study: The study sequenced TCR alpha- and beta-chain repertoires from glioma tissue, from non-neoplastic brain tissue and from matched peripheral blood mononuclear cells. To measure how far tissue and blood T-cell populations diverged, each tissue-infiltrating repertoire was compared against the peripheral blood repertoire of the same patient. The paired cohort was made up of three low-grade glioma patients, 7 or 8 primary glioblastoma patients and three non-glioma patients who contributed non-neoplastic brain tissue.

The iRepertoire nested amplicon-rescue multiplex PCR (arm-PCR) platform was used to amplify TCR alpha and beta CDR3 regions from RNA. One-step reverse transcription and amplification used roughly 100-400 ng of tissue mRNA or PBMC total RNA as input. Following bead purification, Illumina adapters were added through a secondary multiplex PCR, and the libraries were then gel-purified between 200 and 400 bp. Demultiplexing relied on internal 6-nucleotide barcodes carried by the libraries. Libraries were sequenced on an Illumina MiSeq with 2x220 or 2x250 nucleotide paired-end reads. The paper's data handling went like this. Paired reads were merged using FLASH 1.2.11 and aligned with BWA-MEM to the GRCh37 human genome, and TRA and TRB reads were then extracted. An IMGT-derived reference of cassette sequences and CDR3 motifs, with pseudogenes included, was used for V and J assignment. Three-frame translation of reads was performed, and productive CDR3s were defined as those with a C...FGXG motif and no stop codons. Clonotypes were defined as unique combinations of V-J cassette pair and CDR3 amino acid sequence. Filtering of reads was based on Hamming distance, with the threshold set by the sequence error rate of each sample in mapped regions. TCRdb ran its own pipeline on the public reads, namely fastp trimming at Q25 and MiXCR clone calling, and kept in-frame beta chains. Under each unique CDR3 protein, matching rows form one entry showing the most common genes and DNA. The V and J calls shown here were made by TCRdb, not taken from the authors' results. This sample is represented by fewer than 200,000 distinct CDR3 sequences; 32% of them were singletons. 20% of the sample rests with the top ten.

For this clonotype: There is no known antigen for this receptor. No conserved phenylalanine or tryptophan ends this CDR3, so it is likely a read error.

The full study reports these points: Very few CDR3 sequences were found to be shared between tissue and blood, and this scarcity was attributed to high CDR3 diversity and limited sampling. VJ-independent divergence between tissue and blood was lower than expected in non-neoplastic patients but higher than expected in all gliomas, particularly low-grade gliomas. Group comparisons rested on small numbers: three non-neoplastic, three low-grade glioma and several glioblastoma patients.

The length of the CDR3 is 13 amino acids, counting both ends. The DNA shown is the 39-base CDR3, in frame from base 1. According to the germline V gene (reference sequence), CDR1 reads LNHDA and CDR2 reads SQIVND. V and J are trimmed by 8 bases and 3 bases, and the gene matches miss 6 bases of the junction. The sample consisted of glioma tissue, nonneoplastic brain tissue, or PBMCs (not recorded which). This TCR was sampled from a human donor with low-grade glioma or glioblastoma, undergoing nonglioma brain surgery, or in good health (not recorded which). The sequence is built from TRBV19 and TRBJ1-1, with 7 bases matching TRBD1. The sequenced DNA: TGTGCCAGTTCCCCAACAGGGGACACTGAAGCTTTCTGT. Its protein reads: CASSPTGDTEAFC.